This TCR beta chain was found in a study of blood T cell repertoires in COVID-19 (dated by TCRdb to 2018 to 2021). For context, the study as a whole: Samples covering the acute and convalescent phases of COVID-19 were provided by collaborators in the United States, Italy and Spain. The prospective study material was composed of cDNA or gDNA derived from T cells, B-cell-depleted T cells, or PBMCs. HLA class I and class II types, where available, came from metadata supplied by the sample provider rather than from assay-based typing. Samples were obtained from the ongoing ImmuneRACE study (first 160 participants) and from over 1,000 subjects provided by 6 global collaborators. The repertoires were released in a freely available public database meant as a resource for research on the immune response to SARS-CoV-2. Deeply sampled blood TCRbeta repertoires from subjects exposed to, actively infected with, or recovered from COVID-19 were included in the dataset. The sample metadata nearly always contained a de-identified subject ID, COVID-19 status, age in years and sex.

A second Seattle source provided samples from volunteer blood donors who had recovered from COVID-19. Collaborating institutions collected whole blood in K2EDTA tubes following their own protocols. For TCRbeta analysis, collaborators shipped samples in one of three forms: frozen whole blood, isolated PBMCs, or DNA extracted from either of those sample types. The germline V end is reduced by 4 bases and the J end by 5 bases; junction bases left unmatched: 6. The CDR3 goes from the cysteine to the phenylalanine over 14 residues. CDR3 DNA only is kept here, 42 bases in frame from base 1. According to the germline V gene, CDR1 reads KGHSH and CDR2 reads LQKENI. Findings and caveats that apply to the study as a whole: Clinical and demographic metadata were provided uncurated, with the amount varying by source and participant.

Turning to this clone: The antigen it binds to is not known. No quality values exist for individual bases; no much larger clone is one base distant.

TCRbeta CDR3 regions were amplified from genomic DNA by means of the immunoSEQ Assay, a bias-controlled multiplex PCR. As for how the authors treated the data: Nucleated cell counts per sample were estimated from amplification of reference gene primers within the assay. Sequence reads were collapsed and filtered to measure the absolute abundance of every unique TCRbeta CDR3 rearrangement. For each sample, productive Simpson clonality was calculated as the square root of Simpson's diversity index over productive rearrangements. TCRdb limited this immuneACCESS table to in-frame rearrangements with V and J called. A share of clones is missing; checked studies link under half to unresolved V genes, and the rest is unexplained. V, J and clone size reflect that table, while D and trimming were determined from the DNA. The sample profile shows roughly 300,000 clones; roughly 90% of them were found once. The ten largest account for nearly 6.5% of the sample.

The chain couples TRBV18 to TRBJ2-7; 9 nucleotides in the junction match TRBD1. The TCR sequence derives from a man between 18 and 29 years old who had recovered from COVID-19. The specimen was peripheral blood. The CDR3 in this case is CASSLGQGSDEQYF. The sequence in DNA is TGTGCCAGCTCACTGGGACAGGGTAGCGACGAGCAGTACTTC. Where the CDR3 stops, the reference TRBV18 and TRBJ2-7 genes take over; the full variable domain is NAGVMQNPRHLVRRRGQEARLRCSPMKGHSHVYWYRQLPEEGLKFMVYLQKENIIDESGMPKERFSAEFPKEGPSILRIQQVVRGDSAAYFCASSLGQGSDEQYFGPGTRLTVT.